One TCR beta chain is described in this entry. The data belong to a study of T cells after posttransplantation cyclophosphamide. After removal of 3 bases from V and 7 bases from J, the junction contained 1 base not matched to a gene. Germline-derived CDR1 and CDR2 are MNHEY and SMNVEV (reference sequence). This CDR3 region has 13 residues. Treatment was busulfan-fludarabine conditioning, a marrow graft, and cyclophosphamide on days +3 and +4. Some clones are missing from TCRdb's copy, which holds only in-frame ones; the method was immunoSEQ multiplex PCR. The sample has about 11,000 clones; around four fifths are singletons.

This TCR came from a female patient aged 50-65 years who received an allogeneic stem cell transplant from a related donor, was CMV-positive, and had no GVHD. Part of the T cell pool may stem from the graft donor. The rearrangement links TRBV27 to TRBJ1-5; 9 nucleotides align to TRBD1. This material consisted of PBMCs, taken 1,700 to 2,000 days after allogeneic stem cell transplant with posttransplant cyclophosphamide. CDR3 DNA: TGTGCCAGCAGTTTGGACAGGGGACAGCCCCAGCATTTT. Translating gives CASSLDRGQPQHF.